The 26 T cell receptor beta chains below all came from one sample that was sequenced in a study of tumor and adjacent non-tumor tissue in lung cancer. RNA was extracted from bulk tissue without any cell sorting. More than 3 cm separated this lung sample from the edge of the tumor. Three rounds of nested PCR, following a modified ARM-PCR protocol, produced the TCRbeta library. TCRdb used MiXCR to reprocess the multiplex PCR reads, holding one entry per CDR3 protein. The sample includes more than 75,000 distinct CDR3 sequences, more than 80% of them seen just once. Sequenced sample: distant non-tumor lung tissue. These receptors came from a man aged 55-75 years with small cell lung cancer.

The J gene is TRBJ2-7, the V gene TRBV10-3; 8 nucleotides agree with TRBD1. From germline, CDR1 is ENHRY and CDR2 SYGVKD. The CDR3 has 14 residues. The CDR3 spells CAIREPGQGNEQYV. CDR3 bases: TGTGCCATCCGGGAGCCCGGACAGGGAAACGAGCAGTATGTC.

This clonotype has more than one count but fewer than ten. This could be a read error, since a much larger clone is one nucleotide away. The CDR3 reads CSARVHGPGELFF. DNA of the CDR3: TGCAGTGCTAGAGTGCATGGCCCCGGGGAGCTGTTTTTT. The chain couples TRBV20-1 to TRBJ2-2; D remains ambiguous. The CDR3 is 13 amino acids. The V gene's germline CDR1 is DFQATT and CDR2 SNEGSKA (reference sequence). Trimming cost V 1 base and J 6 bases, with 9 bases left between them.

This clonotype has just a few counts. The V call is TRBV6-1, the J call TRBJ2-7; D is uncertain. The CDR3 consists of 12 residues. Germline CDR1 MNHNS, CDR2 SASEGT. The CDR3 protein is CASSEKMYEQYV. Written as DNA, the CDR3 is TGCGCCAGCAGTGAAAAGATGTACGAGCAGTACGTC.

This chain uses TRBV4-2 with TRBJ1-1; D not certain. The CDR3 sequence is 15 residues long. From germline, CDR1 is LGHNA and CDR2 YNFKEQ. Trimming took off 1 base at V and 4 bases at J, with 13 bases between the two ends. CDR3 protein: CASSQGRTAVTEAFF. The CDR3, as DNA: TGTGCCAGCAGCCAAGGACGGACCGCGGTCACTGAAGCTTTCTTT.

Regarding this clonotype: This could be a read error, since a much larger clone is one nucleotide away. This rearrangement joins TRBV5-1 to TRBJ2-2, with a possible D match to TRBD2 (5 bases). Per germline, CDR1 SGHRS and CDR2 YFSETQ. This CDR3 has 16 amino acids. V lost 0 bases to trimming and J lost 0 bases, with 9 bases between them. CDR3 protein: CASSLGVGTNTGELFF. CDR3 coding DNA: TGCGCCAGCAGCTTGGGAGTCGGGACGAACACCGGGGAGCTGTTTTTT.

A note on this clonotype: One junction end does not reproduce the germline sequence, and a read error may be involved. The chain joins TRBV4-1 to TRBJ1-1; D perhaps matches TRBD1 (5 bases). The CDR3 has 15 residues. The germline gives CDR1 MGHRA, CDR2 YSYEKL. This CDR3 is CAISRVPGRVTEAFF. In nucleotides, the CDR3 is TGCGCCATCAGCCGAGTTCCAGGGCGTGTCACTGAAGCTTTCTTT.

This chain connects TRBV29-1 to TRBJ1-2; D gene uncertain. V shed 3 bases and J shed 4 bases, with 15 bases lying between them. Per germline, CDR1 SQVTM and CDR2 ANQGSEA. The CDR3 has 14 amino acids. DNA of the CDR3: TGCAGCGTTGAGTCGGGAGAGGGCAGCTATGGCTACACCTTC. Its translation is CSVESGEGSYGYTF.

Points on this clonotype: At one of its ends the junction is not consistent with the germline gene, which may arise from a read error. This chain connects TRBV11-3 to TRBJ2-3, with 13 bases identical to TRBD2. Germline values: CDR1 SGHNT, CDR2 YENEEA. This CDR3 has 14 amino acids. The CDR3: CASSRTSGGNTQYF. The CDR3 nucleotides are TGTGCCAGCAGTCGGACTAGCGGGGGAAATACCCAGTATTTT. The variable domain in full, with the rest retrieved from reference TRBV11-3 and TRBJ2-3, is EAGVVQSPRYKIIEKKQPVAFWCNPISGHNTLYWYLQNLGQGPELLIRYENEEAVDDSQLPKDRFSAERLKGVDSTLKIQPAELGDSAVYLCASSRTSGGNTQYFGPGTRLTVL.

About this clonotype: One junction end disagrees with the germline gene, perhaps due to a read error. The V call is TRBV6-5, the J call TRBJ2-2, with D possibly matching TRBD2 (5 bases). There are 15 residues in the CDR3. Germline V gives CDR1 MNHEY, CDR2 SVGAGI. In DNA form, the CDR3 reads TGTACCAGCAAGGGCAAGCCAAGGGAAACCGGGGAGCTGTCTTTT. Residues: CTSKGKPRETGELSF.

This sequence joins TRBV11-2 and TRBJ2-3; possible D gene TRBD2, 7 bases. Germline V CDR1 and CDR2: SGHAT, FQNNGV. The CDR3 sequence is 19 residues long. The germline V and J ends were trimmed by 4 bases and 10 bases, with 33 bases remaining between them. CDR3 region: CASSSESTTGGAYTDAQYF. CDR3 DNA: TGTGCCAGCAGCTCAGAGTCAACGACTGGGGGGGCCTACACTGATGCGCAGTATTTT.

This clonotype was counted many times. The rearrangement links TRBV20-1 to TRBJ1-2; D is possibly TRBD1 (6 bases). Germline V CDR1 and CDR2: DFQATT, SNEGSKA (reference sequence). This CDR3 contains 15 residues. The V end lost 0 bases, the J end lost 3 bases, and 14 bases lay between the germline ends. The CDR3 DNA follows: TGCAGTGCTAGAGACGGGCACAGGGTGGACTATGGCTACACCTTC. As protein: CSARDGHRVDYGYTF.

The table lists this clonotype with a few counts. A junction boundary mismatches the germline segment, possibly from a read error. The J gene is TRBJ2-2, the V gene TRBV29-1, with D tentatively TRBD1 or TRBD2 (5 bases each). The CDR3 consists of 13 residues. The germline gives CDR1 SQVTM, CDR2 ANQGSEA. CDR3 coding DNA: TGCAGCGTTGAGGGGGAGAACGCCGGGGAGCTCTTTTTT. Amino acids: CSVEGENAGELFF.

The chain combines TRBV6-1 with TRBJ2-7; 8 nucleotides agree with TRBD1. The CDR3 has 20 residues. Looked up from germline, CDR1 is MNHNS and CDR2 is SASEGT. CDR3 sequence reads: CASSRYLRGQVLTDFYEQYV. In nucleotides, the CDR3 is TGTGCCAGCAGTCGTTATCTTCGGGGACAGGTCCTAACCGATTTCTACGAGCAGTATGTC.

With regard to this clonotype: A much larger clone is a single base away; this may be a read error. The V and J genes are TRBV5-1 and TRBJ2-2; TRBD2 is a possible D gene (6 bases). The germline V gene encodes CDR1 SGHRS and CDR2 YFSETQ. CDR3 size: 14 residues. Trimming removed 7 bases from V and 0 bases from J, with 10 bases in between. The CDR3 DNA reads TGCGCCAGCGGGCGGGATACGAACACCGGGGAGCTGTTTTTT. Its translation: CASGRDTNTGELFF.

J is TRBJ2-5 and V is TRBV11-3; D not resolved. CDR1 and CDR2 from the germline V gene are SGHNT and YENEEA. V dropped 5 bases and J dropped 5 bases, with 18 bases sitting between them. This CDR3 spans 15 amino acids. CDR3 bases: TGTGCCAGCAGCCCGTGGCGGATAGGGAACGAGACCCAGTACTTC. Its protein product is CASSPWRIGNETQYF.

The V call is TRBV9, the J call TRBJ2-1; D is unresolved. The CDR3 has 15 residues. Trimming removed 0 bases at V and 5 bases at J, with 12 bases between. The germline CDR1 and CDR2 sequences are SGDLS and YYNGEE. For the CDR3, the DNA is TGTGCCAGCAGCGTAGGCATCGGGTTAAACAATGAGCAGTTCTTC. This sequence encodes CASSVGIGLNNEQFF.

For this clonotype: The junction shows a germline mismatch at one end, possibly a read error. The CDR3 DNA sequence: TGCAGTGTTAGGAGCCGGGCGGGAGAAGGTGATATGCAGTATTTT. Amino acids: CSVRSRAGEGDMQYF. This chain joins TRBV20-1 and TRBJ2-3, with 7 bases lining up with TRBD2. From germline, CDR1 is DFQATT and CDR2 SNEGSKA (reference sequence). This CDR3 contains 15 residues.

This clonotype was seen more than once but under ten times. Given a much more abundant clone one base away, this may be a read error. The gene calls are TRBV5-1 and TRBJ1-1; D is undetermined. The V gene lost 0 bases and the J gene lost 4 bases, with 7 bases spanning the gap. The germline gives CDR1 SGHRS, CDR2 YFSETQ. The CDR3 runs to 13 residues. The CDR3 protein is CASSLDPGTEAFF. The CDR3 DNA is TGCGCCAGCAGCTTGGATCCTGGCACTGAAGCTTTCTTT.

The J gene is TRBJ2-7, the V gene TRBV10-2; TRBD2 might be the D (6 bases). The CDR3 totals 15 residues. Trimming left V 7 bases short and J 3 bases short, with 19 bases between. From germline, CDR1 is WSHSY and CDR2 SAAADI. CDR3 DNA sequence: TGCGCCAGCAATGACACGGAGGGAAGCAACTACGAGCAGTACTTC. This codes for CASNDTEGSNYEQYF.

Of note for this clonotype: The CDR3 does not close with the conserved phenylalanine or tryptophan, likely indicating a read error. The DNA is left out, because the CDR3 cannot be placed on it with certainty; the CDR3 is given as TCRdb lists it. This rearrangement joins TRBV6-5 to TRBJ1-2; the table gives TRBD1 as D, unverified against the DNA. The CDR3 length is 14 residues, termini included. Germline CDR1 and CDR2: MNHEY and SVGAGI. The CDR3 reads CASRSNDRDAGYAV.

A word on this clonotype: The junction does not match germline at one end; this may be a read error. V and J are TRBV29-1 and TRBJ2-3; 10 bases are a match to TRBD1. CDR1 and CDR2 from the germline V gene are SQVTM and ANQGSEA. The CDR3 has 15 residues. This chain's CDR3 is CSVEARDRGGDMQYF. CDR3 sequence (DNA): TGCAGCGTTGAAGCCCGGGACAGGGGAGGAGATATGCAGTATTTT.

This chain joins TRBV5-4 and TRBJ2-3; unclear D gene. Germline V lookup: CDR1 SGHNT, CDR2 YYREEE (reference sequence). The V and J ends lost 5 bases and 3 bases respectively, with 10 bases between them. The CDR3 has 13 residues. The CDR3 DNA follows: TGTGCCAGCAGTCCGCTGACAACAGATACGCAGTATTTT. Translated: CASSPLTTDTQYF.

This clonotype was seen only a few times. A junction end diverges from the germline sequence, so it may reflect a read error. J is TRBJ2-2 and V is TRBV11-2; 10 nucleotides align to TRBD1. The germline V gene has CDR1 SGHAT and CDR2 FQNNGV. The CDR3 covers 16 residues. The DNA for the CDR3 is TGTGCCGGCAGCCCCCGGACAGGGGGTCTGACCGGGGAACTGTTTTTT. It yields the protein CAGSPRTGGLTGELFF.

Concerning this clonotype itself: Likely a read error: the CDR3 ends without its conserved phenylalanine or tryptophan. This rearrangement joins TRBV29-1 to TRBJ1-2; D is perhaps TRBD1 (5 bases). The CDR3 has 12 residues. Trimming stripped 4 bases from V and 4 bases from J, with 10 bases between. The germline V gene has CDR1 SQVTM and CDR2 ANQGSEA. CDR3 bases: TGCAGCGTTGCGGGTGGGGCCTATGGCTACACCTCC. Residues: CSVAGGAYGYTS.

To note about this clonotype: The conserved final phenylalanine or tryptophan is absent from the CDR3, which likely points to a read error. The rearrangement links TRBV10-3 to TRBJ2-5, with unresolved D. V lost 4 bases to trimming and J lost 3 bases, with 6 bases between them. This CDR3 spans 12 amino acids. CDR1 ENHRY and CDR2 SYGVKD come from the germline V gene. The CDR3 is CAISVAEETQYL. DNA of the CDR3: TGTGCCATCAGTGTGGCGGAAGAGACCCAGTACTTA.

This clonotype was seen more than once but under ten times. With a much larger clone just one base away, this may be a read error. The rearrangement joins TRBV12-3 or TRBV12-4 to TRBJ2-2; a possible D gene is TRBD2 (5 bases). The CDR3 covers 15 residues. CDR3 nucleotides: TGTACCAGCTCCGGACTGGCCAAGAACACCGGGGAGCTGTTTTTT. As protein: CTSSGLAKNTGELFF.